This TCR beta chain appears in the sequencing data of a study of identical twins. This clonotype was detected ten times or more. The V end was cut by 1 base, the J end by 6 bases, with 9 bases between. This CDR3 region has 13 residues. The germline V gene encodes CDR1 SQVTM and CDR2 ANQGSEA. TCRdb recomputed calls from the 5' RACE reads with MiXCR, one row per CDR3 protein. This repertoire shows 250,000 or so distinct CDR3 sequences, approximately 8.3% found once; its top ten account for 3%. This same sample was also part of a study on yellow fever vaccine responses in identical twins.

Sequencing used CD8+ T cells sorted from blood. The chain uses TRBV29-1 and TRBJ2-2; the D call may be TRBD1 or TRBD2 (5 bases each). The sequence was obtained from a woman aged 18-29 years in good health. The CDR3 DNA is TGCAGCGTTGAAGTTAGAGGGGCCGGGGAGCTGTTTTTT. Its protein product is CSVEVRGAGELFF.